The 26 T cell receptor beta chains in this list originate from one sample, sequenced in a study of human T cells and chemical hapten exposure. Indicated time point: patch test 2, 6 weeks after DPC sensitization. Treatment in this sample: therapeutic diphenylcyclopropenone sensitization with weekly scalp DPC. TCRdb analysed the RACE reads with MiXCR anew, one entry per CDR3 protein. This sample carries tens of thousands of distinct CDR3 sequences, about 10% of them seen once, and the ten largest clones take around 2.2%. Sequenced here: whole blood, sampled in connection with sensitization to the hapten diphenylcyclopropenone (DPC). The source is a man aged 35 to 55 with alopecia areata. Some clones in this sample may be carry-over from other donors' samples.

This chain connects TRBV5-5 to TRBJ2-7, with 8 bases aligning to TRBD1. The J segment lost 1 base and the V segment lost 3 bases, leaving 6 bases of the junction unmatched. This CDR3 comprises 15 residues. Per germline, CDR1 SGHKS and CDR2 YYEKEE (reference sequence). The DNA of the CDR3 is TGTGCCAGCAGCTCGCCGGGACAGGTTTCCTACGAGCAGTACGTC. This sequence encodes CASSSPGQVSYEQYV.

As DNA, the CDR3 is TGTGCCATCAGTGGGGCGACTAGCGGACTCACAGATACGCAGTATTTT. As protein: CAISGATSGLTDTQYF. V gene TRBV10-3 combines with J gene TRBJ2-3, with 9 bases lining up with TRBD2. Germline V CDR1 and CDR2: ENHRY, SYGVKD. The V and J ends lost 4 bases and 2 bases, in that order; junction bases with no gene match: 7. The CDR3 sequence is 16 residues long.

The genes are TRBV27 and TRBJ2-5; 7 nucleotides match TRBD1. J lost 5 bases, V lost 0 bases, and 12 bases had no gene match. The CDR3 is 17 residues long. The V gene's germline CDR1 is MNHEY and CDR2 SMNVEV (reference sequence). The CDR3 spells CASSLSIDRAVRETQYF. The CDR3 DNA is TGTGCCAGCAGTTTATCAATTGACAGGGCGGTGAGGGAGACCCAGTACTTC.

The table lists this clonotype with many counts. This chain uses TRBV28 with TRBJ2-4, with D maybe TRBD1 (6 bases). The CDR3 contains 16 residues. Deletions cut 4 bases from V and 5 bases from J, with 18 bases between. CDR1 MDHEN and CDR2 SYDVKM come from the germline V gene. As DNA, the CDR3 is TGTGCCAGCAGTTCGTACACCACAGGGAGCCAAAACATTCAGTACTTC. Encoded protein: CASSSYTTGSQNIQYF.

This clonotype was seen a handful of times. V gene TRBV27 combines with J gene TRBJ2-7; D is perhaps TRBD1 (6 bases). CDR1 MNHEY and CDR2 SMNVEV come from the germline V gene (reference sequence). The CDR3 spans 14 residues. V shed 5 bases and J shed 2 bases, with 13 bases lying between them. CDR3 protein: CASSPGHRPYEQYF. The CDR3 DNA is TGTGCCAGCAGTCCGGGACATCGACCCTACGAGCAGTACTTC.

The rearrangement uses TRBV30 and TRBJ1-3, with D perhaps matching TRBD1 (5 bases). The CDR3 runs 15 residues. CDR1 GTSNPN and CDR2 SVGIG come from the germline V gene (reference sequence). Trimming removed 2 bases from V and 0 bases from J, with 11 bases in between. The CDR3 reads CAWSNPGGSGNTIYF. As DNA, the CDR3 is TGTGCCTGGAGTAACCCGGGGGGCTCTGGAAACACCATATATTTT.

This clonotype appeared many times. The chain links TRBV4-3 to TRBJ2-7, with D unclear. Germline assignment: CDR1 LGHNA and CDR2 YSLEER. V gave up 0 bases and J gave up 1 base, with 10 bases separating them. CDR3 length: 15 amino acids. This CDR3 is CASSQDWASSYEQYF. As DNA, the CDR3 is TGCGCCAGCAGCCAAGATTGGGCCAGTTCCTACGAGCAGTACTTC.

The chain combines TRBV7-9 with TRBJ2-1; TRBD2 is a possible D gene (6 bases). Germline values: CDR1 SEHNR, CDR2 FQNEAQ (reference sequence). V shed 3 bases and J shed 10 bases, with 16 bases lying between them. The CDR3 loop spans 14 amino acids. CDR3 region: CASSLTSEVREQFF. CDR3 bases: TGTGCCAGCAGCTTGACTAGTGAAGTCCGGGAGCAGTTCTTC.

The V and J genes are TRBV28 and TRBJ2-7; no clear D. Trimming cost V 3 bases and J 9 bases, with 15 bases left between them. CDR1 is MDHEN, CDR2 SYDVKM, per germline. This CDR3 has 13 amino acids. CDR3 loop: CASSLTGLAVQYV. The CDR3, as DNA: TGTGCCAGCAGTTTGACGGGTTTGGCTGTGCAGTACGTC.

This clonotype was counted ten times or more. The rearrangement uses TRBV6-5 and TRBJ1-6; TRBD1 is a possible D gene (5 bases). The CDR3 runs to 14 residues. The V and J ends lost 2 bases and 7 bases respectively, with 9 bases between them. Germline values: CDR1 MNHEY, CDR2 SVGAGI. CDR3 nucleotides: TGTGCCAGCAGTTACGGCAGGGTAAATTCACCCCTCCACTTT. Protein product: CASSYGRVNSPLHF.

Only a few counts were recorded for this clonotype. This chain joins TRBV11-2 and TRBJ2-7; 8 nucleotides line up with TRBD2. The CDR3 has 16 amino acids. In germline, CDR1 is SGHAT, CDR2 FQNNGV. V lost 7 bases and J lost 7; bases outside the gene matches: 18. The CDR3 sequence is CASNTMPGGPSPEQYF. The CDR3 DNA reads TGTGCCAGCAATACAATGCCGGGAGGGCCCTCCCCTGAGCAGTACTTC. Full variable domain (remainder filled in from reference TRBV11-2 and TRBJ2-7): EAGVAQSPRYKIIEKRQSVAFWCNPISGHATLYWYQQILGQGPKLLIQFQNNGVVDDSQLPKDRFSAERLKGVDSTLKIQPAKLEDSAVYLCASNTMPGGPSPEQYFGPGTRLTVT.

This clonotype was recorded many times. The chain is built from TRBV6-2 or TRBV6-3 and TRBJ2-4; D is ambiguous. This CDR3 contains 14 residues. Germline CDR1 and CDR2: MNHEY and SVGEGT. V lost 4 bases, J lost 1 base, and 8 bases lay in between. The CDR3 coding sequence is TGTGCCAGCAGTTCGGGTCAGGCCAAAAACATTCAGTACTTC. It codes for CASSSGQAKNIQYF.

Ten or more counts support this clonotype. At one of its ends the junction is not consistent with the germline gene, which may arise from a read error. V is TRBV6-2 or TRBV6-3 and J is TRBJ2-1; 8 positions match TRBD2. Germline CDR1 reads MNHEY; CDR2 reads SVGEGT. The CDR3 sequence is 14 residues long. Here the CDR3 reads CASRYPISGNGQFF. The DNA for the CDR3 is TGTGCCAGCAGGTACCCTATTAGCGGGAATGGGCAGTTCTTC.

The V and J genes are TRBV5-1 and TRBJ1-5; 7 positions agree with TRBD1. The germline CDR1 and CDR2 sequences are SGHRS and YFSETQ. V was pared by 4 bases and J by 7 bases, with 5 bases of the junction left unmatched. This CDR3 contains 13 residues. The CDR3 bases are TGCGCCAGCAGCCGGGACAGCCGACAGCCCCAGCATTTT. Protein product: CASSRDSRQPQHF.

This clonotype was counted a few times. The CDR3, as DNA: TGTGCCAGCACACTGCGGGCCAACTCTGGAAACACCATATATTTT. Its protein is CASTLRANSGNTIYF. The chain links TRBV7-2 to TRBJ1-3; D remains unclear. From germline, CDR1 is SGHTA and CDR2 FQGNSA. This CDR3 has 15 residues. The ends were cut back, 7 bases at V and 0 bases at J, with 13 bases in the middle.

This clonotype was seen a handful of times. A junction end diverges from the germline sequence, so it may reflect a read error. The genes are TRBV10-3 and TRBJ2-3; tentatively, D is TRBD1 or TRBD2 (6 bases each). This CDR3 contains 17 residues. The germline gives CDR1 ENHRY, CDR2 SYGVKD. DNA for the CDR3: TGTGCCACCAGTGAGTCAGGTTGGGGGGCGCGGACAGATACGCAGTATTTT. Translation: CATSESGWGARTDTQYF.

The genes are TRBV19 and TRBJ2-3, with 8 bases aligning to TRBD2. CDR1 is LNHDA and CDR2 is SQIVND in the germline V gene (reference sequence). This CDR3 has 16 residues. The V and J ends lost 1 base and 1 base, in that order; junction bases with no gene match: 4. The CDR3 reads CASSIGGLARTDTQYF. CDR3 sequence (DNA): TGTGCCAGTAGTATAGGAGGACTAGCCCGCACAGATACGCAGTATTTT.

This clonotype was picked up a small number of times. This chain's CDR3 is CSVGVTDTQYF. For the CDR3, the DNA is TGCAGCGTTGGAGTAACAGATACGCAGTATTTT. V usage is TRBV29-1 and J usage is TRBJ2-3; D not certain. The CDR3 is 11 residues long. In germline, CDR1 is SQVTM, CDR2 ANQGSEA. With 4 bases removed from V and 3 bases from J, the gap between germline ends came to 5 bases.

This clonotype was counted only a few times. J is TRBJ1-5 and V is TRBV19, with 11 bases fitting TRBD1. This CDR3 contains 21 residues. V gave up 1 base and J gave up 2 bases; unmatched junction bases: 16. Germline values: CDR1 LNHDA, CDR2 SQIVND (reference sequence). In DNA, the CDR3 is TGTGCCAGTAGTATAGTGGCATCGGACAGGGGGCAAAACTTGCGCAATCAGCCCCAGCATTTT. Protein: CASSIVASDRGQNLRNQPQHF.

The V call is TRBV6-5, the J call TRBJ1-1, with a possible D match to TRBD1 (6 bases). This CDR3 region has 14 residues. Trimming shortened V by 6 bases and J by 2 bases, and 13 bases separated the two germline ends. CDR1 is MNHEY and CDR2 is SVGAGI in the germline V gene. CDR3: CASRKGDKNTEAFF. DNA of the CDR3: TGTGCCAGCAGAAAGGGGGATAAAAACACTGAAGCTTTCTTT.

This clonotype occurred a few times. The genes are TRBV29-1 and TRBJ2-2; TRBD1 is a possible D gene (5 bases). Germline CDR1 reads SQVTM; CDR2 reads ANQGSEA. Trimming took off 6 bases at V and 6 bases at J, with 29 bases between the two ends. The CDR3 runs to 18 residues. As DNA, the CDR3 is TGCAGCGTGACCTTCGTTCGGCTGGGGCCTTCTGCCGCCGGGGAGCTGTTTTTT. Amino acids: CSVTFVRLGPSAAGELFF.

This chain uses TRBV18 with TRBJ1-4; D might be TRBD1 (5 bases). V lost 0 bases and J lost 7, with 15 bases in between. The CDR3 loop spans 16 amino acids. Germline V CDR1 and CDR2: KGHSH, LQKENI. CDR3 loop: CASSPPTVPRGEKLFF. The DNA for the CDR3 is TGTGCCAGCTCACCACCGACAGTACCGAGAGGTGAAAAACTGTTTTTT.

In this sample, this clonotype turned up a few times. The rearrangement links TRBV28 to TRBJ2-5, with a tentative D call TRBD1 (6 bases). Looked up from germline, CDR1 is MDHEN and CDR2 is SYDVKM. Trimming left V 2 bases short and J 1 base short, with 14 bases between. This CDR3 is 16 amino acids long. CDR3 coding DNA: TGTGCCAGCAGTTTACTCGGTCGACAGGTCCAAGAGACCCAGTACTTC. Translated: CASSLLGRQVQETQYF.

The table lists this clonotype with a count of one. The CDR3 here is CASSQRTGGMTDTQYF. Here the CDR3 DNA reads TGCGCCAGCAGCCAAAGGACAGGGGGCATGACAGATACGCAGTATTTT. The chain links TRBV23-1 to TRBJ2-3, with TRBD1 matching 11 bases. TRBV23-1 is given ORF status, its function remaining uncertain. V was clipped by 6 bases and J by 3 bases; unmatched bases: 8. The CDR3 spans 16 residues.

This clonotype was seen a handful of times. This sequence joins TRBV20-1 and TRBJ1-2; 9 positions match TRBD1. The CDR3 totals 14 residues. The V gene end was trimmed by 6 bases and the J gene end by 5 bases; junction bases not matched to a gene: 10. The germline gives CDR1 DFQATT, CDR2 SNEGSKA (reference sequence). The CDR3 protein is CSAGPDRGGYGYTF. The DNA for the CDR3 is TGCAGTGCGGGACCGGACAGGGGAGGGTATGGCTACACCTTC.

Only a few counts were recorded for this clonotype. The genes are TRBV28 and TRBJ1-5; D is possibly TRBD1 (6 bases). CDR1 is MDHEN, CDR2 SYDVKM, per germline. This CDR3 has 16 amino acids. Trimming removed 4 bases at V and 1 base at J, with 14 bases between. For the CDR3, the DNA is TGTGCCAGCAGTTCGAATAGGGGGACAAGCAATCAGCCCCAGCATTTT. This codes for CASSSNRGTSNQPQHF.